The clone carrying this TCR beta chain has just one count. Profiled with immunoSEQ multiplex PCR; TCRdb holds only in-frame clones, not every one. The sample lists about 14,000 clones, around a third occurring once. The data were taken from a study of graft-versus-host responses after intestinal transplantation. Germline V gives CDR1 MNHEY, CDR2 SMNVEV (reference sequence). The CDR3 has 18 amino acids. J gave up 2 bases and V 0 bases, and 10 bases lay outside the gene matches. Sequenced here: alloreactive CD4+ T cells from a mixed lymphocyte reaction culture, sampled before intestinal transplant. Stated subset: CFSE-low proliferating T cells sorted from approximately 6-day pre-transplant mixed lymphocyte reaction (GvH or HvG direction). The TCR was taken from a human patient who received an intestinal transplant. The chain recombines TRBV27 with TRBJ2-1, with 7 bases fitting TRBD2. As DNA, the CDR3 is TGTGCCAGCAGTTTATCCGTTTTAGCGGGTTCCCCCTACAATGAGCAGTTCTTC. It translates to CASSLSVLAGSPYNEQFF.